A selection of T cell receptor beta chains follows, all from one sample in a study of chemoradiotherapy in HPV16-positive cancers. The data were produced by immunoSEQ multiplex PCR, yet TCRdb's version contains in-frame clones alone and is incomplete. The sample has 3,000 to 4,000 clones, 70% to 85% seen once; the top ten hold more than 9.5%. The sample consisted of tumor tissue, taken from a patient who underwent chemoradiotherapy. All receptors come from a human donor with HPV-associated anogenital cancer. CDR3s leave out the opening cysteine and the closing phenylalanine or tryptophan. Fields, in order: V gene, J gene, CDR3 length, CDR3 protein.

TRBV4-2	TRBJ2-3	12	ASSQSGSTDTQY
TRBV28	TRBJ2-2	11	ASSLEVFGELF
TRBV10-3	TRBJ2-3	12	AISEKGSTDTQY
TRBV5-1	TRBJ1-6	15	ASSYGRDRGPNSPLH
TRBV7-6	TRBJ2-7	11	ASSLPPFDEQY
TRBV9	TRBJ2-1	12	ASSAMVARDEQF
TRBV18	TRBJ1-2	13	ASSPNREPNYGYT
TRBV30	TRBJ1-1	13	AWSPIGGIRGEAF
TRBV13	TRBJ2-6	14	ASSPPRSSGANVLT
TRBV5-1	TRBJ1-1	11	ASSLQENTEAF
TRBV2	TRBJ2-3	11	ASSSGRGDTQY
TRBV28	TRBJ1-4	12	ASRTTGEGEKLF
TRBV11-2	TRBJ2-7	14	ASSPIPNRSSYEQY
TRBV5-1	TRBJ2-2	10	ASNLRAGELF
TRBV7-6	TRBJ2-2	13	ASSFGTGGHGELF
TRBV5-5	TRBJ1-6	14	ASSWGQATYNSPLH
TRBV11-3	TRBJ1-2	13	ASSLSGTGGRGYT
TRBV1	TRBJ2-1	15	TSSQGSSGSYYNEQF
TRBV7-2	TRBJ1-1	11	ASSLSRDTEAF
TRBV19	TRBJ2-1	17	ASSREPRLAGSHYNEQF
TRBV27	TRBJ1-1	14	ASSDPQTQGQGEAF
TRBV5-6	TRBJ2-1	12	ASSSTLVPNEQF
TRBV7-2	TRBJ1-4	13	ASSSPGQGFGKLF
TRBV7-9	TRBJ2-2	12	ASSSYFMAGELF
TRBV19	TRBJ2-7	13	ASSPQAGRSYEQY
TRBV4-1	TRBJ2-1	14	ASSPRTSAAYNEQF
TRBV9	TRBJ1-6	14	ASSVGGRGNNSPLH